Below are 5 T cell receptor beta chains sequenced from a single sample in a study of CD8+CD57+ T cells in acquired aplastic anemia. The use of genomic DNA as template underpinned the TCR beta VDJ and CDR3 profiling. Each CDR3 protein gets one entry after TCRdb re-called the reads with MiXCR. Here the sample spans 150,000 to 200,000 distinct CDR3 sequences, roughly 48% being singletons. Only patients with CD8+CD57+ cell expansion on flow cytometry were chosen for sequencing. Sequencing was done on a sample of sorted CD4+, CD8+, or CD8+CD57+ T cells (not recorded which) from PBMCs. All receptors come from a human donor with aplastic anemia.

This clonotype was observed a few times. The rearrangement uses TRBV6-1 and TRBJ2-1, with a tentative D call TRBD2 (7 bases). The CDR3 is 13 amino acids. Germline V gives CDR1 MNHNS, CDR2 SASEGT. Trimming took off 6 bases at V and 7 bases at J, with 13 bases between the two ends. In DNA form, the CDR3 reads TGTGCCAGCAGACGGGGGGCTAGGAATGAGCAGTTCTTC. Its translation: CASRRGARNEQFF.

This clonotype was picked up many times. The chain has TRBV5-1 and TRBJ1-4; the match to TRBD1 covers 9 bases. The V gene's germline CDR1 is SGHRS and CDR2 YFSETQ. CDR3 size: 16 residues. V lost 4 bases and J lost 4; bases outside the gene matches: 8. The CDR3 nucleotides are TGCGCCAGCAGCGCTCCACAGGGGGCAGGTAATGAAAAACTGTTTTTT. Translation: CASSAPQGAGNEKLFF.

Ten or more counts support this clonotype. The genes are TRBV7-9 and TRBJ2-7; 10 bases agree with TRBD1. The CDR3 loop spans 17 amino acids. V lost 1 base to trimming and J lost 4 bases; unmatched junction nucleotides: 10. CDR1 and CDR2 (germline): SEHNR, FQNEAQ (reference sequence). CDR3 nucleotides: TGTGCCAGCAGCTTAGGGCTTTACGGGACAGGGGCTTACGAGCAGTACTTC. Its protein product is CASSLGLYGTGAYEQYF.

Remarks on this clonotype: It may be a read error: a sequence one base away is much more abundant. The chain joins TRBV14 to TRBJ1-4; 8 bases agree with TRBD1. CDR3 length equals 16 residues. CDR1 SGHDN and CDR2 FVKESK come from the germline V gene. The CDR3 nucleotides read TGTGCCAGCAGCCAAACCCCGGACAGGGTCGTAGAAAAACTGCTTTTT. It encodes CASSQTPDRVVEKLLF.

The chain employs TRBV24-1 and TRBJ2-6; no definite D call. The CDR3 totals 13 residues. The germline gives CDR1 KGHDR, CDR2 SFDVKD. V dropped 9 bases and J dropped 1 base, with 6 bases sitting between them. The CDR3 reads CATAYSGANVLTF. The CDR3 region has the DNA TGTGCCACCGCATATTCTGGGGCCAACGTCCTGACTTTC.